This T cell receptor (beta chain) was recorded in a study of cytomegalovirus exposure and HLA in healthy donors. In nominal health when sampled, donors likely had unrecorded immune exposures nonetheless. The length of the CDR3 is 15 residues. Germline lookup yields CDR1 SGHAT and CDR2 FQNNGV. Trimming removed 3 bases at V and 3 bases at J, with 15 bases between. Vbeta (60) and Jbeta (13) primers were used in the PCR. Some clones are missing from TCRdb's copy, which holds only in-frame ones; the method was immunoSEQ multiplex PCR. The table includes about 160,000 clones, less than 80% detected once. The receptor comes from a man between 40 and 49 years old in good health and CMV-seronegative. Sequencing input: PBMCs. The J gene is TRBJ2-7, the V gene TRBV11-2; no reliable D call. CDR3 sequence reads: CASSLTHSTYYEQYF. In nucleotides, the CDR3 is TGTGCCAGCAGCTTGACTCACTCCACCTACTACGAGCAGTACTTC.